The sequence of this TCR beta chain was determined in a study of PD-1 blockade in mismatch repair-deficient tumors. Study information: Enrolled about 2013-2016, patients had progressing, pretreated mismatch repair-deficient cancers of 12 to 13 types.

Notes on the study in general: Tumor-resident clones, often undetectable pretreatment in blood, expanded then contracted after pembrolizumab.

With 2 bases removed from V and 6 bases from J, the gap between germline ends came to 10 bases. Germline V lookup: CDR1 PRHDT, CDR2 FYEKMQ (reference sequence). The CDR3 contains 14 residues. The assay was immunoSEQ multiplex PCR, and TCRdb's table has in-frame clones only and misses some. Altogether 130,000 or so clones are present, approximately 86% being singletons, with the ten largest covering roughly 12%. TCR sequencing covered a few patients who responded to pembrolizumab. As concerns this clone: The antigen is undetermined.

The clonotype originates from an adult with mismatch repair-deficient cancer. The starting material was peripheral blood, obtained 44 weeks after starting pembrolizumab. The rearrangement uses TRBV13 and TRBJ2-2; D not certain. The CDR3 bases are TGTGCCAGCAGCTTAAGCCTAGTGTCCGGGGAGCTGTTTTTT. Translated: CASSLSLVSGELFF. The full variable domain, in which reference TRBV13 and TRBJ2-2 provide the parts outside the CDR3, is AAGVIQSPRHLIKEKRETATLKCYPIPRHDTVYWYQQGPGQDPQFLISFYEKMQSDKGSIPDRFSAQQFSDYHSELNMSSLELGDSALYFCASSLSLVSGELFFGEGSRLTVL.